A single sample gave rise to the 29 T cell receptor beta chains below, sequenced in a study of blood T cell repertoires in COVID-19. Assay: immunoSEQ multiplex PCR; the TCRdb copy retains only in-frame clones and omits some. The repertoire consists of roughly 24,000 clones, with more than 65% occurring once and the leading ten covering around 32%. The specimen was peripheral blood. All receptors derive from a human donor in a cohort sampled during active COVID-19.

CDR3 bases: TGCGCCAGCAGCCAAGATCCAGGGCATGAGCAGTTCTTC. This sequence encodes CASSQDPGHEQFF. The genes are TRBV4-3 and TRBJ2-1, with a tentative D call TRBD1 (5 bases). This CDR3 is 13 amino acids long. The V end was cut by 0 bases, the J end by 8 bases, with 8 bases between. Germline values: CDR1 LGHNA, CDR2 YSLEER.

This CDR3 reads CASSLVTGGSTDTQYF. The CDR3 region has the DNA TGTGCCAGCAGCTTAGTGACGGGGGGAAGCACAGATACGCAGTATTTT. The chain is built from TRBV7-8 and TRBJ2-3, with 7 bases that match TRBD2. The CDR3 covers 16 residues. The V and J ends lost 1 base and 0 bases, in that order; junction bases with no gene match: 4. The germline gives CDR1 SGHVS, CDR2 FQNEAQ. The full variable domain, its missing parts supplied by reference TRBV7-8 and TRBJ2-3, is GAGVSQSPRYKVAKRGQDVALRCDPISGHVSLFWYQQALGQGPEFLTYFQNEAQLDKSGLPSDRFFAERPEGSVSTLKIQRTQQEDSAVYLCASSLVTGGSTDTQYFGPGTRLTVL.

The chain joins TRBV5-8 to TRBJ2-7; weak D call: TRBD1 (6 bases). V dropped 5 bases and J dropped 10 bases, with 28 bases sitting between them. The CDR3 has 16 residues. The germline gives CDR1 SGHTS, CDR2 YDEGEE. CDR3 sequence reads: CASRYRRDTASVKQYF. Here the CDR3 DNA reads TGTGCCAGCAGATATCGCCGGGACACAGCGTCCGTGAAACAGTACTTC.

This clone came up a few times. This chain joins TRBV4-3 and TRBJ1-1; D unclear. V was trimmed by 0 bases and J by 9 bases, leaving 17 bases between them. This CDR3 region has 15 residues. Germline values: CDR1 LGHNA, CDR2 YSLEER. The CDR3 DNA sequence: TGCGCCAGCAGCCAAGATGGAACCTCCGGGTCAAAAGCTTTCTTT. It is translated as CASSQDGTSGSKAFF.

The chain is built from TRBV19 and TRBJ2-3; TRBD2 might be the D (5 bases). The germline V and J ends were trimmed by 7 bases and 7 bases, with 18 bases remaining between them. The CDR3 spans 14 residues. CDR1 and CDR2 (germline): LNHDA, SQIVND (reference sequence). The CDR3 protein is CASTPRDWGYTQYF. The CDR3 bases are TGTGCCAGTACCCCGAGGGATTGGGGATATACGCAGTATTTT.

This chain connects TRBV5-5 to TRBJ1-2; D may be TRBD1 (5 bases). In germline, CDR1 is SGHKS, CDR2 YYEKEE (reference sequence). The CDR3 totals 15 residues. V was shortened by 6 bases and J by 4 bases, with 19 bases between the two germline ends. The CDR3 sequence: CASILGRVRSYGYTF. CDR3 nucleotide sequence: TGTGCCAGCATCCTCGGCAGGGTTAGGAGCTATGGCTACACCTTC.

The rearrangement links TRBV5-5 to TRBJ1-3; a weak D match, TRBD1 (5 bases). Looked up from germline, CDR1 is SGHKS and CDR2 is YYEKEE (reference sequence). The CDR3 length is 17 residues. Between the trimmed V and J ends, which lost 4 bases and 0 bases, there was a span of 17 bases. This CDR3 is CASSPSPSGPSGNTIYF. CDR3 DNA: TGTGCCAGCAGCCCCTCCCCATCAGGGCCCTCTGGAAACACCATATATTTT.

The chain employs TRBV28 and TRBJ1-1, with 9 bases matching TRBD1. Germline CDR1 and CDR2: MDHEN and SYDVKM. This CDR3 has 13 residues. The V gene end was trimmed by 7 bases and the J gene end by 7 bases; junction bases not matched to a gene: 7. The CDR3 spells CASIEQGAIEAFF. CDR3 DNA: TGTGCCAGCATTGAACAGGGGGCAATTGAAGCTTTCTTT. The full variable domain, rest sourced from reference TRBV28 and TRBJ1-1, is DVKVTQSSRYLVKRTGEKVFLECVQDMDHENMFWYRQDPGLGLRLIYFSYDVKMKEKGDIPEGYSVSREKKERFSLILESASTNQTSMYLCASIEQGAIEAFFGQGTRLTVV.

The CDR3: CASTEGSGAFYEQYF. The CDR3 nucleotides are TGTGCCAGCACCGAAGGGAGCGGAGCCTTTTACGAGCAGTACTTC. This chain connects TRBV25-1 to TRBJ2-7, with D possibly being TRBD2 (5 bases). Per the germline V gene, CDR1 is MGHDK and CDR2 is SYGVNS. The CDR3 is 15 amino acids. Trimming took off 7 bases at V and 4 bases at J, with 20 bases between the two ends.

This clone was counted a few times. The J gene is TRBJ1-2, the V gene TRBV9; possible D gene TRBD1, 5 bases. V was trimmed by 0 bases and J by 2 bases, leaving 8 bases between them. Looked up from germline, CDR1 is SGDLS and CDR2 is YYNGEE. CDR3 size: 14 residues. CDR3 sequence: CASSVAQGNYGYTF. The CDR3 DNA follows: TGTGCCAGCAGCGTAGCGCAGGGAAACTATGGCTACACCTTC.

The J gene is TRBJ1-4, the V gene TRBV2, with 7 bases matching TRBD1. Germline CDR1 and CDR2: SNHLY and FYNNEI. J was trimmed by 7 bases and V by 4 bases; bases with no gene match: 6. CDR3 length equals 14 residues. The CDR3 region is CASSGDRVTEKLFF. CDR3 nucleotide sequence: TGTGCCAGCAGTGGTGACAGGGTAACTGAAAAACTGTTTTTT.

CDR3: CATSDTKQGHGEAFF. As DNA, the CDR3 is TGTGCCACCAGTGACACAAAACAGGGGCACGGTGAAGCTTTCTTT. The chain has TRBV24-1 and TRBJ1-1, with 7 bases aligning to TRBD1. Germline-derived CDR1 and CDR2 are KGHDR and SFDVKD. V shed 4 bases and J 7 bases; nucleotides not matched to a gene: 11. CDR3 size: 15 residues.

This chain links TRBV7-5 with TRBJ2-3; the tabulated D call, TRBD1, remains unverified against the DNA. TRBV7-5 is a documented pseudogene. CDR3 length: 15 amino acids. CDR3 sequence: CARSLERQRTDTQYF. DNA for the CDR3: TGTGCCAGAAGCTTAGAACGACAGCGCACAGATACGCAGTATTTT.

The chain joins TRBV4-3 to TRBJ2-3, with D perhaps TRBD2 (5 bases). The CDR3 is 15 amino acids. Germline V gene lookup returns CDR1 LGHNA and CDR2 YSLEER. V was shortened by 3 bases and J by 7 bases, with 17 bases between the two germline ends. The CDR3, as DNA: TGCGCCAGCAGCCACGAGGACTCCGGAGCCTATACGCAGTATTTT. This encodes CASSHEDSGAYTQYF.

The V call is TRBV24-1, the J call TRBJ1-2; a weak D match, TRBD1 (6 bases). The CDR3 is 14 residues long. Per the germline V gene, CDR1 is KGHDR and CDR2 is SFDVKD. The germline V and J ends were trimmed by 5 bases and 7 bases, with 16 bases remaining between them. CDR3: CATSGKQGLGGYTF. The CDR3 DNA follows: TGTGCCACCAGTGGTAAACAGGGATTAGGTGGCTACACCTTC.

This clone came up once. This chain links TRBV7-2 with TRBJ2-7, with 9 bases aligning to TRBD2. The CDR3 contains 16 residues. CDR1 and CDR2 from the germline V gene are SGHTA and FQGNSA. The ends lost 5 bases at V and 2 bases at J; junction bases unmatched: 10. The CDR3 here is CASSPGGLAGTYEQYF. CDR3 bases: TGTGCCAGCAGCCCGGGTGGGCTAGCGGGGACCTACGAGCAGTACTTC. Using reference TRBV7-2 and TRBJ2-7 for the parts outside the CDR3, the full variable domain is GAGVSQSPSNKVTEKGKDVELRCDPISGHTALYWYRQSLGQGLEFLIYFQGNSAPDKSGLPSDRFSAERTGGSVSTLTIQRTQQEDSAVYLCASSPGGLAGTYEQYFGPGTRLTVT.

The chain is built from TRBV27 and TRBJ2-6; D remains ambiguous. Looked up from germline, CDR1 is MNHEY and CDR2 is SMNVEV (reference sequence). Trimming cost V 3 bases and J 4 bases, with 4 bases left between them. This CDR3 spans 13 amino acids. Here the CDR3 reads CASSFLGANVLTF. The CDR3 DNA reads as TGTGCCAGCAGTTTTTTAGGGGCCAACGTCCTGACTTTC.

The chain joins TRBV19 to TRBJ2-5; TRBD1 might be the D (6 bases). From germline, CDR1 is LNHDA and CDR2 SQIVND (reference sequence). This CDR3 is 14 amino acids long. V dropped 5 bases and J dropped 2 bases, with 12 bases sitting between them. The CDR3 DNA is TGTGCCAGTAGTCCAACCGGGACACAAGAGACCCAGTACTTC. Its translation: CASSPTGTQETQYF.

The gene calls are TRBV28 and TRBJ1-1; no definite D call. Trimming left V 10 bases short and J 3 bases short, with 6 bases between. The CDR3 runs 10 residues. Germline V gene sequence: CDR1 MDHEN, CDR2 SYDVKM. CDR3 sequence reads: CATLYTEAFF. DNA for the CDR3: TGTGCCACCCTATACACTGAAGCTTTCTTT. The whole variable domain, remainder taken from reference TRBV28 and TRBJ1-1, is DVKVTQSSRYLVKRTGEKVFLECVQDMDHENMFWYRQDPGLGLRLIYFSYDVKMKEKGDIPEGYSVSREKKERFSLILESASTNQTSMYLCATLYTEAFFGQGTRLTVV.

The chain carries TRBV6-2 or TRBV6-3 and TRBJ2-6; possible D gene TRBD1, 6 bases. V lost 5 bases to trimming and J lost 0 bases, with 11 bases between them. Germline-derived CDR1 and CDR2 are MNHEY and SVGEGT. This CDR3 region has 16 residues. CDR3 amino acids: CASSRQVTSGANVLTF. DNA of the CDR3: TGTGCCAGCAGTAGACAGGTGACCTCTGGGGCCAACGTCCTGACTTTC.

The chain carries TRBV7-9 and TRBJ1-1; D is unresolved. CDR1 SEHNR and CDR2 FQNEAQ come from the germline V gene (reference sequence). The CDR3 runs 14 residues. V was cut by 0 bases and J by 8 bases, with 13 bases left in between. The CDR3 region is CASSLAGSPHEAFF. Here the CDR3 DNA reads TGTGCCAGCAGCTTAGCGGGGAGCCCCCACGAAGCTTTCTTT.

V gene TRBV7-2 combines with J gene TRBJ1-1; 7 bases are a match to TRBD1. Trimming removed 6 bases from V and 2 bases from J; junction bases left unmatched: 9. The CDR3 is 15 residues long. CDR1 is SGHTA, CDR2 FQGNSA, per germline. CDR3 residues: CASSYRGQPNTEAFF. The CDR3 region has the DNA TGTGCCAGCAGTTATAGGGGACAGCCAAACACTGAAGCTTTCTTT. The full variable domain, rest sourced from reference TRBV7-2 and TRBJ1-1, is GAGVSQSPSNKVTEKGKDVELRCDPISGHTALYWYRQSLGQGLEFLIYFQGNSAPDKSGLPSDRFSAERTGGSVSTLTIQRTQQEDSAVYLCASSYRGQPNTEAFFGQGTRLTVV.

This chain joins TRBV2 and TRBJ2-2, with TRBD1 matching over 7 bases. The germline V gene encodes CDR1 SNHLY and CDR2 FYNNEI. The CDR3 is 14 residues long. Germline trimming cut 9 bases from V and 0 bases from J; bases unmatched to any gene: 4. The CDR3 sequence is CASYRGPNTGELFF. The CDR3 DNA reads TGTGCCAGTTACAGGGGACCGAACACCGGGGAGCTGTTTTTT. Variable domain in full (rest from reference TRBV2 and TRBJ2-2): EPEVTQTPSHQVTQMGQEVILRCVPISNHLYFYWYRQILGQKVEFLVSFYNNEISEKSEIFDDQFSVERPDGSNFTLKIRSTKLEDSAMYFCASYRGPNTGELFFGEGSRLTVL.

The chain has TRBV7-8 and TRBJ1-5; the D gene is possibly TRBD1 (5 bases). V shed 5 bases and J shed 4 bases, with 15 bases lying between them. Germline CDR1 SGHVS, CDR2 FQNEAQ. This CDR3 has 15 amino acids. The CDR3 sequence: CASSIIRAGNQPQHF. The CDR3 DNA reads TGTGCCAGCAGCATTATCAGGGCGGGAAATCAGCCCCAGCATTTT.

J is TRBJ1-1 and V is TRBV10-3, with D maybe TRBD1 (5 bases). The germline CDR1 and CDR2 sequences are ENHRY and SYGVKD. This CDR3 is built from 15 residues. Trimming removed 2 bases from V and 1 base from J, with 11 bases in between. In DNA, the CDR3 is TGTGCCATCAGTGAGAGAGCGCAGGGGAACACTGAAGCTTTCTTT. Amino acids: CAISERAQGNTEAFF.

The chain links TRBV27 to TRBJ2-3, with 7 bases aligning to TRBD2. This CDR3 is 15 amino acids long. V was pared by 3 bases and J by 6 bases, with 9 bases of the junction left unmatched. CDR1 is MNHEY and CDR2 is SMNVEV in the germline V gene (reference sequence). CDR3 region: CASSFGREALDTQYF. The CDR3 nucleotides are TGTGCCAGCAGTTTTGGGAGGGAGGCATTGGATACGCAGTATTTT.

This chain connects TRBV7-2 to TRBJ2-7, with TRBD2 as a possible D gene (6 bases). The V end was cut by 2 bases, the J end by 2 bases, with 13 bases between. The length of the CDR3 is 15 residues. CDR1 is SGHTA, CDR2 FQGNSA, per germline. The CDR3: CASSLQTGGTYEQYF. DNA for the CDR3: TGTGCCAGCAGCTTACAGACCGGCGGGACCTACGAGCAGTACTTC.

This chain connects TRBV3-1 (or the pseudogene TRBV3-2) to TRBJ1-1, with D maybe TRBD1 (6 bases). Trimming cost V 2 bases and J 1 base, with 8 bases left between them. The CDR3 spans 14 residues. In germline, CDR1 is LGHDT, CDR2 YNNKEL (reference sequence). CDR3 bases: TGTGCCAGCAGCCAACGGGGACAGAACACTGAAGCTTTCTTT. Its translation: CASSQRGQNTEAFF.

V is TRBV28 and J is TRBJ2-7; TRBD2 matches at 7 bases. The germline CDR1 and CDR2 sequences are MDHEN and SYDVKM. The CDR3 extends over 14 amino acids. Trimming cost V 2 bases and J 9 bases; bases outside gene matches: 10. Here the CDR3 reads CASSLTGGIGGQYF. The CDR3 coding sequence is TGTGCCAGCAGTTTAACGGGAGGCATCGGGGGGCAGTACTTC.